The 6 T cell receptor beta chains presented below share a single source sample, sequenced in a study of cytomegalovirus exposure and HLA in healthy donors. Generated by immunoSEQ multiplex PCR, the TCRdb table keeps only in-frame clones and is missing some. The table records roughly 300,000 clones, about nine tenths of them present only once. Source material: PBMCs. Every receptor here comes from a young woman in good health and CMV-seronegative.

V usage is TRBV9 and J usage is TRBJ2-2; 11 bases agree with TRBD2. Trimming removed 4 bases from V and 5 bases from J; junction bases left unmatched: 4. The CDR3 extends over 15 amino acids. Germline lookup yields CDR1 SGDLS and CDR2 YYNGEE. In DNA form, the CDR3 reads TGTGCCAGCAGCCAACGGACTAGCGGGACCGGGGAGCTGTTTTTT. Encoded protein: CASSQRTSGTGELFF.

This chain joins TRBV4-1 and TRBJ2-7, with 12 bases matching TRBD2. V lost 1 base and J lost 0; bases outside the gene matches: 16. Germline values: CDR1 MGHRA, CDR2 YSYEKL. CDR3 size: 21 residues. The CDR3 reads CASSQGSTRTSGTGFSYEQYF. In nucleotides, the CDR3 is TGCGCCAGCAGCCAAGGAAGCACTAGGACTAGCGGGACAGGTTTCTCCTACGAGCAGTACTTC.

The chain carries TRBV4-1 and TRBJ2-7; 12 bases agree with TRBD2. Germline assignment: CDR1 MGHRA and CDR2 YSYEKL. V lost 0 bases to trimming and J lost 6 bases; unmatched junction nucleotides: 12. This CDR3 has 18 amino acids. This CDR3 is CASSQENRLAGVLGEQYF. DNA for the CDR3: TGCGCCAGCAGCCAAGAGAATCGACTAGCGGGAGTACTGGGCGAGCAGTACTTC.

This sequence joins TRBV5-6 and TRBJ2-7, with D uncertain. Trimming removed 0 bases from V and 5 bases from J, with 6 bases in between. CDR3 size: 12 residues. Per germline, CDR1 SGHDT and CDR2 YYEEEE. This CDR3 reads CASSLGQDEQYF. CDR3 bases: TGTGCCAGCAGCTTGGGTCAGGACGAGCAGTACTTC.

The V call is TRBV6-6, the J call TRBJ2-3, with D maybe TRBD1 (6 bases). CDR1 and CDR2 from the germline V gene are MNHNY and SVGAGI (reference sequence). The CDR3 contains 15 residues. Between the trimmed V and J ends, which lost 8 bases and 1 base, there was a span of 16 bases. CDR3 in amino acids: CASSKYRAGTDTQYF. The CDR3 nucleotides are TGTGCCAGCTCAAAATACAGGGCCGGCACAGATACGCAGTATTTT.

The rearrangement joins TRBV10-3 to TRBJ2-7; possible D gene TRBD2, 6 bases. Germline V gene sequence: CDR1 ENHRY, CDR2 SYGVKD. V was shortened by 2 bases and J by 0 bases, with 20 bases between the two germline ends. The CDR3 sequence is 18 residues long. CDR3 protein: CAISEKALGGASSYEQYF. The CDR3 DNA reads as TGTGCCATCAGTGAGAAGGCACTAGGAGGGGCCAGCTCCTACGAGCAGTACTTC.